A selection of T cell receptor beta chains follows, all from one sample in a study of a mutant IDH1 vaccine in newly diagnosed glioma. Clones were sequenced by immunoSEQ multiplex PCR, and TCRdb holds only the in-frame ones, with some missing. The table lists about 130,000 clones, around 77% of them singletons. Their antigens are not known. The input for sequencing was PBMCs, taken from a glioma patient whose treatment included an IDH1 peptide vaccine. Receptors originate from a man between 35 and 55 years old with glioma. Both conserved end residues are part of each CDR3. D genes are given only for firm matches. Clone size appears in some rows only: once, few, many, or a class for an expanded clone.

clone size	V gene	D gene	J gene	CDR3 protein	CDR3 DNA
NA	TRBV7-2	NA	TRBJ2-7	CASSLGQGPSYEQYF	TGTGCCAGCAGCTTAGGCCAGGGGCCCTCCTACGAGCAGTACTTC
NA	TRBV27	NA	TRBJ2-7	CASSLWGGREQYF	TGTGCCAGCAGTTTATGGGGGGGGCGGGAGCAGTACTTC
once	TRBV7-2	NA	TRBJ1-4	CASSQGRENEKLFF	TGTGCCAGCAGCCAGGGACGCGAAAATGAAAAACTGTTTTTT
few	TRBV6-5	TRBD1	TRBJ1-2	CASSSPDRGDYGYTF	TGTGCCAGCAGTTCCCCGGACAGGGGGGACTATGGCTACACCTTC
few	TRBV7-9	NA	TRBJ1-1	CASSLAGQYTEAFF	TGTGCCAGCAGCTTAGCCGGACAGTACACTGAAGCTTTCTTT
NA	TRBV9	NA	TRBJ2-7	CASSPVGGASYEQYF	TGTGCCAGCAGCCCCGTGGGGGGGGCCTCCTACGAGCAGTACTTC
NA	TRBV5-4	NA	TRBJ1-1	CASSLLGGTGSAFF	TGTGCCAGCAGCTTACTCGGGGGCACGGGGTCAGCTTTCTTT
many	TRBV7-7	NA	TRBJ2-5	CASSQTGTGKETQYF	TGTGCTAGCAGCCAAACCGGGACGGGAAAAGAGACCCAGTACTTC
NA	TRBV28	NA	TRBJ1-5	CASSLFGRGQNQPQHF	TGTGCCAGCAGTTTATTTGGTCGGGGGCAGAATCAGCCCCAGCATTTT
NA	TRBV4-3	NA	TRBJ2-3	CASSQETRWLTDTQYF	TGCGCCAGCAGCCAAGAAACGAGGTGGCTCACAGATACGCAGTATTTT
NA	TRBV11-2	NA	TRBJ2-7	CASSLAGPSSYEQYF	TGTGCCAGCAGCTTAGCGGGTCCAAGCTCCTACGAGCAGTACTTC
once	TRBV4-2	NA	TRBJ2-7	CASSQVGGAQAYEQYF	TGTGCCAGCAGCCAAGTAGGCGGGGCCCAAGCCTACGAGCAGTACTTC
few	TRBV18	TRBD1	TRBJ1-4	CASSPGDRGEKLFF	TGTGCCAGCTCACCGGGGGACAGGGGTGAAAAACTGTTTTTT
NA	TRBV18	TRBD1	TRBJ1-5	CASSLDRGKDQPQHF	TGTGCCAGCTCACTAGACAGGGGGAAAGATCAGCCCCAGCATTTT
few	TRBV7-9	NA	TRBJ2-7	CASSPPGAGSYEQYF	TGTGCCAGCAGCCCACCTGGGGCAGGCTCCTACGAGCAGTACTTC
NA	TRBV12-5	TRBD1	TRBJ2-1	CASVPDRGYNEQFF	TGTGCTAGTGTCCCCGACAGGGGGTACAATGAGCAGTTCTTC
NA	TRBV5-1	NA	TRBJ2-4	CASSPAVGGQAMRNIQYF	TGCGCCAGCAGCCCGGCAGTGGGGGGCCAGGCGATGCGGAACATTCAGTACTTC
few	TRBV7-9	NA	TRBJ1-2	CASSPPGVNYGYTF	TGTGCCAGCAGCCCGCCGGGGGTGAACTATGGCTACACCTTC
NA	TRBV6-4	NA	TRBJ2-2	CASRIRGNTGELFF	TGTGCCAGCAGAATCCGGGGAAACACCGGGGAGCTGTTTTTT
NA	TRBV5-3	TRBD1	TRBJ1-3	CARSLRTGGTLSGNTIYF	TGTGCCAGAAGCTTGCGGACAGGGGGTACCCTCTCTGGAAACACCATATATTTT
many	TRBV19	NA	TRBJ2-2	CASSSRPNTGELFF	TGTGCCAGTAGTAGTCGTCCGAACACCGGGGAGCTGTTTTTT
few	TRBV2	NA	TRBJ1-4	CASSPGTNEKLFF	TGTGCCAGCAGTCCGGGAACCAATGAAAAACTGTTTTTT
once	TRBV19	TRBD2	TRBJ2-2	CASSISLAGAAGELFF	TGTGCCAGTAGTATCTCTCTAGCGGGAGCCGCCGGGGAGCTGTTTTTT
NA	TRBV5-1	NA	TRBJ1-4	CASSLDGTANEKLFF	TGCGCCAGCAGCTTAGATGGGACGGCCAATGAAAAACTGTTTTTT
NA	TRBV29-1	NA	TRBJ2-7	CSVEVWGRISYEQYF	TGCAGCGTTGAGGTCTGGGGACGGATCTCCTACGAGCAGTACTTC
NA	TRBV20-1	NA	TRBJ2-4	CRAKAGNIQYF	TGCAGAGCAAAGGCCGGGAACATTCAGTACTTC
few	TRBV4-3	NA	TRBJ2-7	CASSRGASYEQYF	TGCGCCAGCAGCCGGGGAGCCTCCTACGAGCAGTACTTC
NA	TRBV19	NA	TRBJ1-2	CASRVILGSEGYTF	TGTGCCAGTAGGGTTATATTGGGGAGCGAGGGCTACACCTTC
NA	TRBV5-4	TRBD1	TRBJ2-6	CASSLVPGTGALSGANVLTF	TGTGCCAGCAGCTTGGTGCCCGGGACAGGGGCACTCTCTGGGGCCAACGTCCTGACTTTC
NA	TRBV9	NA	TRBJ2-7	CASSVAAGFSRDEQYF	TGTGCCAGCAGCGTAGCGGCGGGCTTTTCCAGGGACGAGCAGTACTTC
NA	TRBV6-6	NA	TRBJ2-7	CASSLLGRNSYEQYF	TGTGCCAGCAGTTTACTCGGGCGAAACTCCTACGAGCAGTACTTC
NA	TRBV7-8	TRBD1	TRBJ2-7	CASSGDRYEQYF	TGTGCCAGCAGCGGGGACAGATACGAGCAGTACTTC
NA	TRBV2	NA	TRBJ1-6	CASSVRVSSYNSPLHF	TGTGCCAGCAGTGTTCGTGTGAGCTCCTATAATTCACCCCTCCACTTT
NA	TRBV5-6	TRBD1	TRBJ2-3	CASSLRTGGADTQYF	TGTGCCAGCAGCTTGAGGACAGGGGGCGCAGATACGCAGTATTTT
NA	TRBV19	NA	TRBJ2-3	CASSIDRTDTQYF	TGTGCCAGTAGTATAGATCGCACAGATACGCAGTATTTT
NA	TRBV2	NA	TRBJ2-2	CASSETYTGELFF	TGTGCCAGCAGTGAGACTTACACCGGGGAGCTGTTTTTT
once	TRBV7-2	TRBD2	TRBJ2-1	CASSDSGRRYNEQFF	TGTGCCAGCAGCGATAGCGGGAGGAGGTACAATGAGCAGTTCTTC
NA	TRBV4-3	TRBD2	TRBJ2-3	CASSLGLAGGPISTDTQYF	TGCGCCAGCAGCCTGGGACTAGCGGGGGGGCCTATCAGCACAGATACGCAGTATTTT
NA	TRBV6-1	TRBD1	TRBJ1-3	CASSVWDRVISGNTIYF	TGTGCCAGCAGTGTATGGGACAGGGTCATCTCTGGAAACACCATATATTTT
few	TRBV19	TRBD1	TRBJ1-1	CASSIFGTGRNTEAFF	TGTGCCAGTAGTATTTTTGGGACAGGGAGGAACACTGAAGCTTTCTTT
few	TRBV27	NA	TRBJ2-3	CAKYPSTDTQYF	TGTGCCAAATACCCAAGCACAGATACGCAGTATTTT
NA	TRBV29-1	NA	TRBJ2-6	CSAETGANVLTF	TGCAGCGCTGAAACTGGGGCCAACGTCCTGACTTTC
once	TRBV13	NA	TRBJ2-5	CASSEQQETQYF	TGTGCCAGCAGCGAACAACAAGAGACCCAGTACTTC
NA	TRBV11-2	TRBD1	TRBJ2-7	CASSVGTGSYEQYF	TGTGCCAGCAGCGTCGGGACAGGCTCCTACGAGCAGTACTTC
NA	TRBV7-9	TRBD1	TRBJ2-1	CASSKADRSSYNEQFF	TGCGCCAGCAGCAAAGCGGACAGGAGCTCCTACAATGAGCAGTTCTTC
NA	TRBV6-6	TRBD1	TRBJ2-5	CASSLLGTAIQETQYF	TGTGCCAGCAGCCTCCTTGGGACAGCTATCCAAGAGACCCAGTACTTC
NA	TRBV7-6	NA	TRBJ1-2	CASSLQGQGGYTF	TGTGCCAGCAGCTTGCAGGGGCAGGGTGGCTACACCTTC
few	TRBV11-2	TRBD1	TRBJ1-6	CASSLGTGVLNSPLHF	TGTGCCAGCAGCTTAGGGACAGGGGTTTTGAATTCACCCCTCCACTTT